A single T cell receptor (beta chain) is shown here with its context. Its antigen is as yet unknown. The CDR3 length is 11 residues. Germline V gene data show CDR1 as SGHTA and CDR2 as FQGNSA. V gave up 4 bases and J gave up 7 bases, with 7 bases separating them. The data were taken from a study of T cell responses to AZD1222 COVID-19 vaccine. Study findings and constraints: Regions 160-218 and 743-854 dominated among vaccine-associated CD4 TCRs spanning spike. Unmutated variant regions reportedly attract nearly half of all spike-specific TCRs. The donors showed a predominance of white British ancestry and of females, with possible underestimation of clonal diversity. Seropositive at baseline were only a handful of AZD1222 recipients.

The data were produced by immunoSEQ multiplex PCR, yet TCRdb's version contains in-frame clones alone and is incomplete. The sample holds around 140,000 clones, over 85% seen once. Specimen: peripheral blood, collected on day 0 of MenACWY control vaccination. The TCR was taken from an adult in good health. The chain carries TRBV7-2 and TRBJ2-5; D not certain. The CDR3 region has the DNA TGTGCCAGCAGCTCGGTCGGGACCCAGTACTTC. Translation gives CASSSVGTQYF.